This T cell receptor beta chain was profiled in a study of T cell responses to AZD1222 COVID-19 vaccine. Overall study results and limits: Vaccination with two AZD1222 doses was followed by a rise in Spike-specific TCR breadth and depth. Only 5 or 6 AZD1222 recipients were seropositive at baseline.

With regard to this clone: Its matching antigen is unknown.

The data were produced by immunoSEQ multiplex PCR, yet TCRdb's version contains in-frame clones alone and is incomplete. Of 89,000 or so clones listed, around nine tenths were seen once; the top ten hold 16%. The germline V and J ends were trimmed by 1 base and 6 bases, with 8 bases remaining between them. This CDR3 is built from 13 residues. Germline V gene data show CDR1 as SGHTS and CDR2 as YDEGEE. The clonotype was recovered from an adult in good health. The genes are TRBV5-8 and TRBJ2-1; no clear D. Sequenced material: peripheral blood, taken on day 0 of AZD1222 vaccination. CDR3 loop: CASSLYEVNEQFF. The CDR3, as DNA: TGTGCCAGCAGCTTGTATGAGGTCAATGAGCAGTTCTTC.